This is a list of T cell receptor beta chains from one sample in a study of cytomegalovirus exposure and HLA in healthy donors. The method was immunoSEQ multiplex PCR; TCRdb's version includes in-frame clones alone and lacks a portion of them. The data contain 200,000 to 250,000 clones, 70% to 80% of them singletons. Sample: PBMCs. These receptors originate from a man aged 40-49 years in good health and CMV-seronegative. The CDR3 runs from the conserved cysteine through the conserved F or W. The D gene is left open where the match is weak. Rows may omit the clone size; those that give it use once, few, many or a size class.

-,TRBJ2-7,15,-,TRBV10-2,CASSEAQGPSYEQYF,TGCGCCAGCAGTGAGGCTCAGGGGCCCTCCTACGAGCAGTACTTC
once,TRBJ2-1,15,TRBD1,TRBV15,CAASARDRGIDEQFF,TGTGCCGCGAGCGCCCGGGACAGGGGTATTGATGAGCAGTTCTTC
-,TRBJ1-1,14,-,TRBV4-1,CASSRTTGNTEAFF,TGCGCCAGCAGCCGAACGACGGGGAACACTGAAGCTTTCTTT
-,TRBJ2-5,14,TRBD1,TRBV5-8,CASSLGQGRTTQYF,TGTGCCAGCAGCTTGGGACAGGGGAGGACGACCCAGTACTTC
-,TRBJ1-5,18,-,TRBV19,CASSGRGVLYLMQEPQHF,TGTGCCAGTAGCGGGAGGGGGGTACTATACCTTATGCAGGAGCCCCAGCATTTT
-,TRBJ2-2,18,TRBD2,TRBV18,CASSPPKLAGGYTGELFF,TGTGCCAGCTCACCACCCAAACTAGCGGGAGGTTACACCGGGGAGCTGTTTTTT
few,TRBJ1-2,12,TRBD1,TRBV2,CAGQGLDYGYTF,TGTGCCGGACAGGGCTTGGACTATGGCTACACCTTC
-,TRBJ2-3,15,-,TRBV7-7,CASSLSARSTDTQYF,TGTGCCAGCAGCTTAAGCGCCAGAAGCACAGATACGCAGTATTTT
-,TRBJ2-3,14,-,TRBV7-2,CASSNNRNTDTQYF,TGTGCCAGCAGCAACAACAGGAACACAGATACGCAGTATTTT
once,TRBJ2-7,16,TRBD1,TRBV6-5,CASSYPTGVGTYEQYF,TGTGCCAGCAGTTACCCGACAGGGGTCGGCACCTACGAGCAGTACTTC
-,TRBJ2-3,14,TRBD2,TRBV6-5,CASRGTSGGGTQYF,TGTGCCAGCAGAGGGACTAGCGGGGGAGGTACGCAGTATTTT
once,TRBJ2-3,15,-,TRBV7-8,CASSPTEQRTDTQYF,TGTGCCAGCAGCCCTACCGAACAGCGCACAGATACGCAGTATTTT
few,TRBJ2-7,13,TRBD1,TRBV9,CASSPGGQDEQYF,TGTGCCAGCAGTCCAGGGGGACAGGACGAGCAGTACTTC
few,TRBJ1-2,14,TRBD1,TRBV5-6,CASSSGQGYYGYTF,TGTGCCAGCAGCTCGGGACAGGGCTACTATGGCTACACCTTC
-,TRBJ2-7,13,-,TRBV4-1,CASSQGTTYEQYF,TGCGCCAGCAGCCAAGGGACAACCTACGAGCAGTACTTC
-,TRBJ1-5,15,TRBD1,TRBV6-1,CASSEAETGYQPQHF,TGTGCCAGCAGTGAAGCCGAGACAGGGTACCAGCCCCAGCATTTT
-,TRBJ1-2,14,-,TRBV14,CASSQDSRVYGYTF,TGTGCCAGCAGCCAAGATAGCAGGGTTTATGGCTACACCTTC
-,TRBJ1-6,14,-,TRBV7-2,CASSLNRGGSPLHF,TGTGCCAGCAGCTTAAACCGGGGAGGTTCACCCCTCCACTTT
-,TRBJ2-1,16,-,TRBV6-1,CASSEAYSRPYNEQFF,TGTGCCAGCAGTGAAGCCTACTCGAGGCCCTACAATGAGCAGTTCTTC